This TCR beta chain is from a study of technical replicates of blood from a handful of donors. The V gene end was trimmed by 8 bases and the J gene end by 8 bases; junction bases not matched to a gene: 13. Germline loops: CDR1 SGHNT, CDR2 YENEEA. The CDR3 has 15 amino acids. TCRdb keeps only in-frame clones here, not all; method: immunoSEQ multiplex PCR. Here the sample spans under 95,000 clones, more than 95% being singletons. This receptor was obtained from a human donor in good health. Input material: T cells isolated from PBMCs. V gene TRBV11-3 combines with J gene TRBJ2-1; 9 bases match TRBD2. The CDR3 loop is CASAPRASGADEQFF. The CDR3 DNA reads as TGTGCCAGCGCTCCGAGGGCTAGCGGGGCGGATGAGCAGTTCTTC.